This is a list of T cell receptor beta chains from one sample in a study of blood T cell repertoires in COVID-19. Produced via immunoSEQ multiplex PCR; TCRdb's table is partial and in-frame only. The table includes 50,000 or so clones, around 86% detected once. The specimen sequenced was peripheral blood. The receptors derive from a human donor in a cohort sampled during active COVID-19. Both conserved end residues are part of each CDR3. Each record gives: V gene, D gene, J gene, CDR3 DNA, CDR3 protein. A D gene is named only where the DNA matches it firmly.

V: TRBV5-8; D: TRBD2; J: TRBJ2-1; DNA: TGTGCCAGCAGCTTGGGACTAGCGGGAGTAAGTGAGCAGTTCTTC; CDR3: CASSLGLAGVSEQFF
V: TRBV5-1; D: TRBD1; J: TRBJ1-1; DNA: TGCGCCAGCAGCCCCGCCGGGACAGGGGGGAACACTGAAGCTTTCTTT; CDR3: CASSPAGTGGNTEAFF
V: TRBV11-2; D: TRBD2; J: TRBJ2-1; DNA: TGTGCCAGCAGCCGATTTGGGACTAGCGGGAGAGAATCCTACAATGAGCAGTTCTTC; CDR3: CASSRFGTSGRESYNEQFF
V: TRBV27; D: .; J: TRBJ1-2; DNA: TGTGCCAGCAGTTTAAAGGTGGTCAGAGGAGAGTCTGGCTACACCTTC; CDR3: CASSLKVVRGESGYTF
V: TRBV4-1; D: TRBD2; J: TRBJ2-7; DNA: TGCGCCAGCAGCCAAGACCTAGCGGGCCCCTCCTACGAGCAGTACTTC; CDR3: CASSQDLAGPSYEQYF
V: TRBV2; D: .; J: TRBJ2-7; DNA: TGTGCCAGCCAGCCCTCAACTAGTCCTTCCTACGAGCAGTACTTC; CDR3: CASQPSTSPSYEQYF
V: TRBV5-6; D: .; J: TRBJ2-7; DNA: TGTGCCAGCAGCTTGTCGGCAGGGACTCCCTACGAGCAGTACTTC; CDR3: CASSLSAGTPYEQYF
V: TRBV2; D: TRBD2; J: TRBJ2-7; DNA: TGTGCCAGCAGTATCCGCGGAGGGGAGGGCTACGAGCAGTACTTC; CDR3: CASSIRGGEGYEQYF
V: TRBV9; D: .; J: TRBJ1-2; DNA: TGTGCCAGCAGCGAAACGCCCAACAGAGCCTATGGCTACACCTTC; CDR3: CASSETPNRAYGYTF
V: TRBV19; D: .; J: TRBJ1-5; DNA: TGTGCCAGTAGTATAAGGGCGGGGGATAAGCCCCAGCATTTT; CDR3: CASSIRAGDKPQHF
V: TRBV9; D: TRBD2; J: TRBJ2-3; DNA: TGTGCCAGCAGCCCCCGGACTAGCGGGGGCACAGATACGCAGTATTTT; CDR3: CASSPRTSGGTDTQYF
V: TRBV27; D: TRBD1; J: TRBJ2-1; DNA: TGTGCCAGTCACCGACAGGGCTCCTACAATGAGCAGTTCTTC; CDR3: CASHRQGSYNEQFF
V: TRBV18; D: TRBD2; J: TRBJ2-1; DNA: TGTGCCAGCTCACTAAGGCCCCCATCTAGCGGGAGGGCCCCCTACAATGAGCAGTTCTTC; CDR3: CASSLRPPSSGRAPYNEQFF
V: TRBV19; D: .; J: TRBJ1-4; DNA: TGTGCCAGTACTCCCACTGAGGTCCAAGTGGAAAAACTGTTTTTT; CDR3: CASTPTEVQVEKLFF